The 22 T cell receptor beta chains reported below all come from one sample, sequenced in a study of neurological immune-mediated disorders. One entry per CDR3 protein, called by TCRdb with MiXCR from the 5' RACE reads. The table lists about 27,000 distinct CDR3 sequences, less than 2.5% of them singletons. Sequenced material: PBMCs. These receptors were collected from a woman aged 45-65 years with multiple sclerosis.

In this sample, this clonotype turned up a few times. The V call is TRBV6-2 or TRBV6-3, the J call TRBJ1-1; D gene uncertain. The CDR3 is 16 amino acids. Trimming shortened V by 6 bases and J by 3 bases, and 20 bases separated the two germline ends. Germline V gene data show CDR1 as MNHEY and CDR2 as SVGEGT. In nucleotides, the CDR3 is TGTGCCAGCAGAAAGAGTGGGAACAGACGTGACACTGAAGCTTTCTTT. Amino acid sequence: CASRKSGNRRDTEAFF.

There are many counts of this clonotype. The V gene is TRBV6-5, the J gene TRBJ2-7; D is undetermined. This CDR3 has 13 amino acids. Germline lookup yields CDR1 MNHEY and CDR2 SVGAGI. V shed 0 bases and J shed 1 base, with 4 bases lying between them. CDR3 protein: CASSYSTSYEQYF. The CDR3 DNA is TGTGCCAGCAGTTACTCTACTTCCTACGAGCAGTACTTC.

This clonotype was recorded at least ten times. CDR3 in amino acids: CASSRVAGANNEQFF. In DNA form, the CDR3 reads TGTGCCAGCAGTCGCGTAGCGGGGGCGAACAATGAGCAGTTCTTC. The V and J genes are TRBV6-5 and TRBJ2-1; TRBD2 matches at 9 bases. J lost 5 bases, V lost 5 bases, and 7 bases had no gene match. CDR3 length: 15 amino acids. CDR1 and CDR2 from the germline V gene are MNHEY and SVGAGI.

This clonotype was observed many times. The CDR3: CSARLVVMSNEQFF. The CDR3 DNA follows: TGCAGTGCTAGATTGGTAGTCATGAGCAATGAGCAGTTCTTC. This chain joins TRBV20-1 and TRBJ2-1; no clear D. Trimming left V 2 bases short and J 6 bases short, with 14 bases between. The CDR3 length is 14 residues. The germline V gene encodes CDR1 DFQATT and CDR2 SNEGSKA (reference sequence).

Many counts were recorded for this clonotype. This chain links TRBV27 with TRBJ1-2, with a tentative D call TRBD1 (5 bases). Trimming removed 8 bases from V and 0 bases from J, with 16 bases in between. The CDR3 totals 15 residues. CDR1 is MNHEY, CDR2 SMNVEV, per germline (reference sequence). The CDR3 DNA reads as TGTGCCAGCCGGGCCCGGGGGGGAACTAACTATGGCTACACCTTC. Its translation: CASRARGGTNYGYTF.

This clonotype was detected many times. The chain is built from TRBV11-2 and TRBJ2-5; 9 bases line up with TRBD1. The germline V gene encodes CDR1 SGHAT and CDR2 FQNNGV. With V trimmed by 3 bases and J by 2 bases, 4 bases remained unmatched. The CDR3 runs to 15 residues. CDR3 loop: CASSLWGQGQETQYF. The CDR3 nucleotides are TGTGCCAGCAGCTTGTGGGGACAGGGACAAGAGACCCAGTACTTC.

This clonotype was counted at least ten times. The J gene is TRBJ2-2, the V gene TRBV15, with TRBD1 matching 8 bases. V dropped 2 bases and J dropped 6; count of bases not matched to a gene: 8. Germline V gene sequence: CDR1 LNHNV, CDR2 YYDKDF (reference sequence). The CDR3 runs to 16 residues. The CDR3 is CATSRQTGVIAGELFF. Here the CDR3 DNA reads TGTGCCACCAGCAGACAGACAGGGGTAATAGCCGGGGAGCTGTTTTTT. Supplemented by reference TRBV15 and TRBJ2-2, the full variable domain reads DAMVIQNPRYQVTQFGKPVTLSCSQTLNHNVMYWYQQKSSQAPKLLFHYYDKDFNNEADTPDNFQSRRPNTSFCFLDIRSPGLGDTAMYLCATSRQTGVIAGELFFGEGSRLTVL.

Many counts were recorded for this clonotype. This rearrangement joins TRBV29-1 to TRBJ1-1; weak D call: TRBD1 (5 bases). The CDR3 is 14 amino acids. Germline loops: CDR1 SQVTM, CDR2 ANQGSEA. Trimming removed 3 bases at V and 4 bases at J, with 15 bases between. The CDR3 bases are TGCAGCGTTGAGGAAAGGGGCTTGGGCACTGAAGCTTTCTTT. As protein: CSVEERGLGTEAFF.

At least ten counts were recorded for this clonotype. This chain's CDR3 is CSASGGAGVQPQHF. The CDR3 bases are TGCAGTGCTAGCGGGGGGGCGGGAGTTCAGCCCCAGCATTTT. The chain combines TRBV20-1 with TRBJ1-5; a weak D match, TRBD1 (6 bases). Germline V gene data show CDR1 as DFQATT and CDR2 as SNEGSKA (reference sequence). V was shortened by 3 bases and J by 6 bases, with 15 bases between the two germline ends. This CDR3 contains 14 residues.

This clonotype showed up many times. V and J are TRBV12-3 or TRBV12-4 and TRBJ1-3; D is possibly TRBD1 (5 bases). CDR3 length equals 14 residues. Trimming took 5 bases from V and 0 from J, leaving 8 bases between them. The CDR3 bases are TGTGCCAGCAGTCAGACAGTCTCTGGAAACACCATATATTTT. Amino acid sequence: CASSQTVSGNTIYF.

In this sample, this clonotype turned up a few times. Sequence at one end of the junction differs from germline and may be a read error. The CDR3 bases are TGTGCCAGCAACTTGTTGGACTCCCACAATGAGCAGTTCTTC. This sequence encodes CASNLLDSHNEQFF. The gene calls are TRBV5-6 and TRBJ2-1; TRBD2 is a possible D gene (5 bases). Germline V gene lookup returns CDR1 SGHDT and CDR2 YYEEEE. The CDR3 covers 14 residues.

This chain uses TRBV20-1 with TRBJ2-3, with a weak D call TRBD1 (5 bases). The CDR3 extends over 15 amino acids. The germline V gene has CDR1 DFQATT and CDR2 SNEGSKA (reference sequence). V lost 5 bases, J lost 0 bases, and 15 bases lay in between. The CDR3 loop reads CSAERGTGSTDTQYF. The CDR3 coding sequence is TGCAGTGCTGAGAGAGGAACAGGAAGCACAGATACGCAGTATTTT.

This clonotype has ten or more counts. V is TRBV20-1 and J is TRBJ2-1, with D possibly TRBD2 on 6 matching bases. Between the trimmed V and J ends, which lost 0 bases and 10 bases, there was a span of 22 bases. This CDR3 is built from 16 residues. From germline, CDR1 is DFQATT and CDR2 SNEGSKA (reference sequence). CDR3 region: CSARDGGAGSIVEQFF. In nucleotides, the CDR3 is TGCAGTGCTAGAGATGGCGGGGCGGGATCAATTGTGGAGCAGTTCTTC.

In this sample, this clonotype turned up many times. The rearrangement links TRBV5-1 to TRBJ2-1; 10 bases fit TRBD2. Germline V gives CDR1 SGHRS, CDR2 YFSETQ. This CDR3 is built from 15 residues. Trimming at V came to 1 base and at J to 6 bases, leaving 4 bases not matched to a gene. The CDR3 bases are TGCGCCAGCAGCTTGTTGGCTAGCGGGAGCAATGAGCAGTTCTTC. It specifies CASSLLASGSNEQFF.

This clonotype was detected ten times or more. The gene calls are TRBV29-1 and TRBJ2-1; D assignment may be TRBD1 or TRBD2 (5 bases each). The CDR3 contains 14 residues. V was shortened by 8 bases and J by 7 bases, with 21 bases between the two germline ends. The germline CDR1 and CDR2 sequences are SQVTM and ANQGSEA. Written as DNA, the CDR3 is TGCAGCTCCACGGGATATGGGGGAGTGAATGAGCAGTTCTTC. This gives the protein CSSTGYGGVNEQFF.

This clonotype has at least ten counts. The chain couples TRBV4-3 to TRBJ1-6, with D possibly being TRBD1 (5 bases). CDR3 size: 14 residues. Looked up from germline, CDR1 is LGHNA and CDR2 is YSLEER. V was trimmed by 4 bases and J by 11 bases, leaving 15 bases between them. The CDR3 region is CASSRGTDLAPLHF. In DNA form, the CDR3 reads TGCGCCAGCAGCCGCGGGACTGACCTTGCACCCCTCCACTTT.

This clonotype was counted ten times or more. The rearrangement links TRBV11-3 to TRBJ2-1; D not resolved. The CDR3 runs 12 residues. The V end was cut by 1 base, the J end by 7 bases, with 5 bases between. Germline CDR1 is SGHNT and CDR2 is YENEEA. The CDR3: CASSLATNEQFF. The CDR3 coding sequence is TGTGCCAGCAGCTTAGCTACAAATGAGCAGTTCTTC.

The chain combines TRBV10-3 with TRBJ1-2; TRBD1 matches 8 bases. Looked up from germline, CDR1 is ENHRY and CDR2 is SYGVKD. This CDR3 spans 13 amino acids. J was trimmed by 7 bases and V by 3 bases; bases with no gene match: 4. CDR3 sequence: CAISDRRGPGYTF. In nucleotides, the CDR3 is TGTGCCATCAGTGACCGCAGGGGGCCTGGCTACACCTTC.

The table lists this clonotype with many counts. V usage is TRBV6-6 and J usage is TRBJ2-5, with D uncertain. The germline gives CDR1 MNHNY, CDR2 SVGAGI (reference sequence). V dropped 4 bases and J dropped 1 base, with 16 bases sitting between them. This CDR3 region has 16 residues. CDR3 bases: TGTGCCAGCAGTTTTAGGGATTTGCCATCCCAAGAGACCCAGTACTTC. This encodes CASSFRDLPSQETQYF.

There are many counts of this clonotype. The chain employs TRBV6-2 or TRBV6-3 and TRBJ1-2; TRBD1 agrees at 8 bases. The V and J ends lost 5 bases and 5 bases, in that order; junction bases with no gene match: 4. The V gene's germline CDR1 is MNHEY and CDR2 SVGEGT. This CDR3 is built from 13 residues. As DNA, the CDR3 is TGTGCCAGCAGTAAGGGACAGGAATATGGCTACACCTTC. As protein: CASSKGQEYGYTF.

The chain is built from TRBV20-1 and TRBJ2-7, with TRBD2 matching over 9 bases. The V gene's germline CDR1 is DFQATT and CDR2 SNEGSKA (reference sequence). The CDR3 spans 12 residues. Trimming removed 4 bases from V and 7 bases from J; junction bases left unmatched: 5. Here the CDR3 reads CSAKAGGLEQYF. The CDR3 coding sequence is TGCAGTGCTAAGGCGGGAGGGCTAGAGCAGTACTTC.

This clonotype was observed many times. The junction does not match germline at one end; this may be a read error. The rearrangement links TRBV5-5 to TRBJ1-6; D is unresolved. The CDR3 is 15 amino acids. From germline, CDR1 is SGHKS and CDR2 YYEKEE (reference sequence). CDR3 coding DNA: TGTGCCAGCAGCTTGTGGGGAGGGTCGGACTCACCCCTCAACTTT. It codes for CASSLWGGSDSPLNF.